The clone carrying this T cell receptor (beta chain) was picked up a small number of times. Its matching antigen is unknown. This record belongs to a study of blood T cells in healthy people across ages. Trimming cost V 6 bases and J 1 base, with 12 bases left between them. Germline CDR1 is DFQATT and CDR2 is SNEGSKA (reference sequence). CDR3 length: 13 residues. Study-level points and caveats: Higher diversity, along with more naive CD4+ cells, distinguished long-lived donors from aged donors.

With a J-beta primer mix and a sample-barcoded 5' primer, a second PCR ran roughly 6 to 12 cycles. TCRdb independently ran MiXCR on the 5' RACE reads; one entry per CDR3 protein. The sample lists about 640,000 distinct CDR3 sequences, roughly 58% occurring once. The rearrangement joins TRBV20-1 to TRBJ1-1, with D tentatively TRBD1 (6 bases). Sequences were obtained from blood. The receptor was derived from a man aged 55 to 70 in good health. CDR3 protein: CSAPGEANTEAFF. The CDR3 DNA sequence: TGCAGTGCACCAGGGGAGGCGAACACTGAAGCTTTCTTT.